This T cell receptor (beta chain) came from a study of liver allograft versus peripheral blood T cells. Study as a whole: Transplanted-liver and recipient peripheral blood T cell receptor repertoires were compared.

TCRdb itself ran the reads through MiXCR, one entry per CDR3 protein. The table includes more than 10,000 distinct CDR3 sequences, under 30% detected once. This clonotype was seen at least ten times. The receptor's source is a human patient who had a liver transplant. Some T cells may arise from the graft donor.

CDR3 amino acids: CASSYDDLRGKLFF. For the CDR3, the DNA is TGTGCCAGCAGTTACGATGATCTACGGGGAAAACTGTTTTTT. The chain is built from TRBV6-5 and TRBJ1-4; D ambiguous. V lost 2 bases and J lost 10, with 14 bases in between. The CDR3 totals 14 residues. The germline CDR1 and CDR2 sequences are MNHEY and SVGAGI.